This TCR beta chain emerged from a study of cytomegalovirus exposure and HLA in healthy donors. Notes on the study in general: With further analysis later on, most CMV-associated TCR beta chains appeared HLA-restricted. Researchers left out some V segments, among them TRBV6-2 and TRBV6-3, as indistinguishable.

All donors participated as healthy donors of bone marrow. Sampled while nominally healthy, donors likely had unrecorded immune exposures. To note about this clone: Its antigen remains unknown.

The CDR3 has 16 residues. Deletions cut 0 bases from V and 3 bases from J, with 14 bases between. The germline V gene has CDR1 KGHSH and CDR2 LQKENI. PCR involved 60 Vbeta and 13 Jbeta primers. The data were produced by immunoSEQ multiplex PCR, yet TCRdb's version contains in-frame clones alone and is incomplete. The sample carries 30,000 or so clones, around 60% recorded once. This chain links TRBV18 with TRBJ1-2, with a possible D match to TRBD1 (5 bases). Specimen: PBMCs. This receptor was taken from a man in his forties or fifties in good health and CMV-seropositive. CDR3 in DNA: TGTGCCAGCTCACCACCTTCCAGGGCGGGATACTATGGCTACACCTTC. It specifies CASSPPSRAGYYGYTF.